The clone carrying this T cell receptor beta chain came up a few times. Germline V gene lookup returns CDR1 KGHSH and CDR2 LQKENI. This CDR3 region has 14 residues. V lost 1 base to trimming and J lost 2 bases, with 8 bases between them. This table comes from immunoSEQ multiplex PCR, and its TCRdb copy is limited to in-frame clones, with some not included. The table records about 140,000 clones, 75% to 85% of them present only once. The data originate from a study of blood T cell repertoires in COVID-19. Sequenced sample: peripheral blood. The receptor comes from an elderly woman with acute or convalescent COVID-19. This chain uses TRBV18 with TRBJ1-1; perhaps TRBD1 as D (5 bases). The DNA of the CDR3 is TGTGCCAGCTCACCACAAGGGGCAAACACTGAAGCTTTCTTT. Translation gives CASSPQGANTEAFF. Full variable domain (missing parts from reference TRBV18 and TRBJ1-1): NAGVMQNPRHLVRRRGQEARLRCSPMKGHSHVYWYRQLPEEGLKFMVYLQKENIIDESGMPKERFSAEFPKEGPSILRIQQVVRGDSAAYFCASSPQGANTEAFFGQGTRLTVV.